This is a list of T cell receptor beta chains from one sample in a study of prognosis after radiotherapy for stage I lung cancer. TCRdb processed the multiplex PCR reads anew with MiXCR; each CDR3 protein has one entry. This table holds around 31,000 distinct CDR3 sequences, around 30% found once. The specimen comprised PBMCs, sampled before or after stereotactic body radiation therapy (not recorded which). All receptors come from a donor aged 50 or older with non-small cell lung cancer. Both conserved end residues are part of each CDR3. The D gene is left open where the match is weak. Clone size is given for some rows only: seen once, a few or many times, or a class if the clone is expanded.

v_gene	j_gene	abundance	d_gene	CDR3aa	CDR3nt
TRBV28	TRBJ2-5	many	NA	CASLSGETQYF	TGTGCCAGCTTATCCGGAGAGACCCAGTACTTC
TRBV29-1	TRBJ1-1	NA	NA	CSGGGVGTEAFF	TGCAGCGGCGGGGGTGTTGGGACTGAAGCTTTCTTT
TRBV5-1	TRBJ2-5	NA	NA	CASTMNRAETQYF	TGCGCCAGCACCATGAACAGGGCAGAGACCCAGTACTTC
TRBV6-2/TRBV6-3	TRBJ2-7	NA	TRBD2	CASSDGVAGLVAYEQYF	TGTGCCAGCAGTGATGGGGTCGCGGGACTAGTGGCCTACGAGCAGTACTTC
TRBV11-2	TRBJ1-6	many	NA	CASSPVTDYNSPLHF	TGTGCCAGCAGCCCGGTTACCGATTATAATTCACCCCTCCACTTT
TRBV12-3/TRBV12-4	TRBJ2-4	many	TRBD1	CASIGTGGNIQYF	TGTGCCAGCATCGGAACAGGGGGGAACATTCAGTACTTC
TRBV6-5	TRBJ2-7	many	NA	CASSSYGIPYEQYF	TGTGCCAGCAGTTCCTATGGGATACCCTACGAGCAGTACTTC
TRBV6-4	TRBJ2-1	many	NA	CASRNPRGGGRIDEQFF	TGTGCCAGCAGAAACCCTCGAGGGGGCGGGAGGATCGATGAGCAGTTCTTC
TRBV5-1	TRBJ2-1	NA	NA	CASRLQSSYNEQFF	TGCGCCAGCAGGCTGCAGAGCTCCTACAATGAGCAGTTCTTC
TRBV25-1	TRBJ1-2	many	TRBD1	CASSEFLGTGGEAGYTF	TGTGCCAGCAGTGAATTTTTAGGGACAGGGGGCGAGGCTGGCTACACCTTC
TRBV2	TRBJ2-1	NA	NA	CASSETGTYNEQFF	TGTGCCAGCAGTGAGACAGGGACTTACAATGAGCAGTTCTTC
TRBV2	TRBJ2-3	many	TRBD2	CASSRNSGSADTQYF	TGTGCCAGCAGTCGGAATAGCGGGAGTGCGGATACGCAGTATTTT
TRBV6-1	TRBJ2-3	NA	TRBD2	CASNRAGGPGDTQYF	TGTGCCAGCAACAGGGCGGGGGGGCCTGGAGATACGCAGTATTTT
TRBV28	TRBJ2-1	many	NA	CASSSRTVYNEQFF	TGTGCCAGCAGTTCGCGGACTGTTTACAATGAGCAGTTCTTC
TRBV27	TRBJ2-3	many	NA	CASTDRTDTQYF	TGTGCCAGTACTGATCGCACAGATACGCAGTATTTT
TRBV7-9	TRBJ2-2	many	NA	CASSLESGNTGELFF	TGTGCCAGCAGCTTAGAAAGCGGGAACACCGGGGAGCTGTTTTTT
TRBV11-3	TRBJ2-1	many	TRBD2	CASSLGLGGRWDEQFF	TGTGCCAGCAGCTTAGGGTTAGGCGGGAGGTGGGATGAGCAGTTCTTC
TRBV12-5	TRBJ2-5	many	NA	CASGLVPGTIQETQYF	TGTGCTAGTGGTTTGGTTCCGGGGACAATACAAGAGACCCAGTACTTC
TRBV5-1	TRBJ2-1	NA	TRBD1	CASSWTGSDNEQLF	TGCGCCAGCAGCTGGACAGGGTCTGACAATGAGCAGCTCTTC
TRBV2	TRBJ1-2	many	TRBD1	CAKWTGSWDGYTF	TGTGCCAAATGGACAGGGAGTTGGGATGGCTACACCTTC
TRBV20-1	TRBJ1-6	many	TRBD1	CSATGTGGSSPLHF	TGCAGTGCTACCGGGACAGGGGGAAGTTCACCCCTCCACTTT
TRBV12-3/TRBV12-4	TRBJ2-1	many	TRBD2	CASSLGLAGPNEQFF	TGTGCCAGCAGCTTGGGACTAGCGGGACCCAATGAGCAGTTCTTC
TRBV20-1	TRBJ2-3	NA	NA	CSVLGGGRSTDTQYF	TGCAGTGTTTTGGGTGGCGGCCGGAGTACAGATACGCAGTATTTT
TRBV5-1	TRBJ2-7	many	TRBD2	CASSLVLAHEQYF	TGCGCCAGCAGCTTGGTACTAGCGCACGAGCAGTACTTC
TRBV5-4	TRBJ1-4	many	TRBD1	CASSSSGTGREKLFF	TGTGCCAGCAGTTCCTCCGGGACAGGGCGAGAAAAACTGTTTTTT
TRBV20-1	TRBJ2-7	NA	NA	CSFLSGSGYEQYF	TGCAGTTTTCTATCGGGTTCTGGCTACGAGCAGTACTTC
TRBV28	TRBJ2-3	many	TRBD2	CASSLSITGTRYITDTQYF	TGTGCCAGCAGTTTAAGTATCACCGGGACTAGATACATTACAGATACGCAGTATTTT
TRBV18	TRBJ2-7	few	NA	CASSPPHPYEQYF	TGTGCCAGCTCACCACCCCACCCCTACGAGCAGTACTTC